This T cell receptor (beta chain) appears in the sequencing data of a study of shared clonotypes between healthy human individuals. CDR3 length equals 15 residues. Looked up from germline, CDR1 is MNHEY and CDR2 is SVGAGI. Trimming shortened V by 0 bases and J by 4 bases, and 13 bases separated the two germline ends. At deep level, the assay was performed. Data came from immunoSEQ multiplex PCR; TCRdb stores just in-frame clones and leaves some out. The data contain a few million clones, approximately 92% of them singletons. This clonotype originated in a man aged 18 to 35 in good health. The specimen was naive CD4+ T cells sorted from blood. Noted subset: CD45RA+ positively selected. The chain uses TRBV6-5 and TRBJ2-7; D unclear. The CDR3 nucleotides are TGTGCCAGCAGTTACTCGATATGGTCACAATACGAGCAGTACTTC. It translates to CASSYSIWSQYEQYF.